The 27 T cell receptor beta chains below come from one sample, sequenced in a study of blood T cell repertoires in COVID-19. Profiling relied on immunoSEQ multiplex PCR, and the TCRdb table lists in-frame clones only, not all of them. The sample has 250,000 or so clones; 85% to 90% are singletons. Sequences were obtained from peripheral blood. These receptors all come from a man under 40 with COVID-19, enrolled during active disease.

J is TRBJ1-3 and V is TRBV4-3, with 9 positions matching TRBD1. V lost 4 bases to trimming and J lost 4 bases; unmatched junction nucleotides: 11. The CDR3 is made up of 17 amino acids. Germline V gene lookup returns CDR1 LGHNA and CDR2 YSLEER. The CDR3 DNA follows: TGCGCCAGCAGCCCCCTAGGGTCCGGGACAGGGGGAAACACCATATATTTT. Amino acids: CASSPLGSGTGGNTIYF.

V usage is TRBV4-1 and J usage is TRBJ2-1, with D possibly matching TRBD2 (6 bases). The CDR3 runs to 14 residues. The V and J ends lost 4 bases and 6 bases respectively, with 13 bases between them. The germline V gene encodes CDR1 MGHRA and CDR2 YSYEKL. CDR3 in DNA: TGCGCCAGCAGCCGACTAGGTATTTTCAATGAGCAGTTCTTC. This translates into CASSRLGIFNEQFF.

This clone came up a few times. The rearrangement joins TRBV5-4 to TRBJ1-1, with unresolved D. The CDR3 has 14 residues. Germline CDR1 SGHNT, CDR2 YYREEE (reference sequence). The V gene lost 3 bases and the J gene lost 5 bases, with 14 bases spanning the gap. The CDR3 loop reads CASSSHQQMTEAFF. The DNA for the CDR3 is TGTGCCAGCAGCTCGCACCAACAAATGACTGAAGCTTTCTTT.

The chain combines TRBV3-1 (or the pseudogene TRBV3-2) with TRBJ1-1, with a tentative D call TRBD1 (6 bases). Germline lookup yields CDR1 LGHDT and CDR2 YNNKEL (reference sequence). The CDR3 has 16 residues. Deletions cut 4 bases from V and 5 bases from J, with 20 bases between. CDR3 loop: CASSRIPTGRPTEAFF. The CDR3 DNA follows: TGTGCCAGCAGCCGGATCCCCACAGGGAGACCGACTGAAGCTTTCTTT.

The V and J genes are TRBV28 and TRBJ1-2; 9 nucleotides align to TRBD1. J lost 9 bases, V lost 4 bases, and 9 bases had no gene match. This CDR3 has 14 amino acids. Germline V lookup: CDR1 MDHEN, CDR2 SYDVKM. CDR3 region: CASSYTGTGSRYTF. As DNA, the CDR3 is TGTGCCAGCAGTTACACCGGGACAGGGTCCCGCTACACCTTC.

The chain recombines TRBV5-1 with TRBJ1-2; 8 bases fit TRBD1. This CDR3 comprises 16 residues. Germline values: CDR1 SGHRS, CDR2 YFSETQ. The J segment lost 5 bases and the V segment lost 4 bases, leaving 13 bases of the junction unmatched. CDR3 amino acids: CASSPPTGAPPYGYTF. The CDR3 DNA sequence: TGCGCCAGCAGCCCCCCGACAGGGGCACCACCATATGGCTACACCTTC.

This sequence joins TRBV21-1 and TRBJ1-1; TRBD1 is taken as the D call from the table, unchecked against the DNA. TRBV21-1 counts as a pseudogene. The CDR3 contains 14 residues. DNA of the CDR3: TGTGCCAGCAGCCACAGGGTCGCGGACACTGAAGCTTTCTTT. As protein: CASSHRVADTEAFF.

CDR3 in DNA: TGTGCCAGCAGTCGGGGGACAGGGGTCTACAATGAGCAGTTCTTC. It encodes CASSRGTGVYNEQFF. This chain links TRBV6-5 with TRBJ2-1, with TRBD1 matching 10 bases. Germline CDR1 and CDR2: MNHEY and SVGAGI. This CDR3 is 15 amino acids long. Trimming removed 5 bases from V and 3 bases from J; junction bases left unmatched: 4.

This chain joins TRBV5-1 and TRBJ2-1, with 7 nucleotides matching TRBD1. CDR3 length equals 14 residues. V gave up 3 bases and J gave up 12 bases; unmatched junction bases: 12. Germline CDR1 and CDR2: SGHRS and YFSETQ. The CDR3 DNA reads as TGCGCCAGCAGCTCGTCAGGGGGACAGAGGGCGCAGTTCTTC. Translating it yields CASSSSGGQRAQFF.

A single count supports this clone. Other DNA sequences in this specimen translate into the identical CDR3. The chain carries TRBV7-9 and TRBJ1-2; 8 bases map to TRBD1. The CDR3 totals 14 residues. V gave up 5 bases and J gave up 2 bases; unmatched junction bases: 4. Germline values: CDR1 SEHNR, CDR2 FQNEAQ (reference sequence). CDR3 region: CASSPGQGNYGYTF. The CDR3 bases are TGTGCCAGCAGCCCCGGACAGGGAAACTATGGCTACACCTTC.

This chain links TRBV6-5 with TRBJ1-1; D not certain. The V gene's germline CDR1 is MNHEY and CDR2 SVGAGI. The CDR3 extends over 13 amino acids. V was cut by 5 bases and J by 4 bases, with 11 bases left in between. Here the CDR3 DNA reads TGTGCCAGCAGTAACGGGCGGGGCACTGAAGCTTTCTTT. It encodes CASSNGRGTEAFF.

V and J are TRBV5-4 and TRBJ2-1; TRBD2 matches 10 bases. The CDR3 is made up of 16 amino acids. V was clipped by 5 bases and J by 5 bases; unmatched bases: 10. Germline V gene lookup returns CDR1 SGHNT and CDR2 YYREEE (reference sequence). CDR3 loop: CASRPSLAGDHNEQFF. The CDR3 nucleotides read TGTGCCAGCAGACCCTCCCTAGCGGGGGATCACAATGAGCAGTTCTTC.

The chain couples TRBV9 to TRBJ2-5; 10 bases are shared with TRBD2. The CDR3 has 17 amino acids. Germline V gene sequence: CDR1 SGDLS, CDR2 YYNGEE. V dropped 3 bases and J dropped 5; count of bases not matched to a gene: 13. The CDR3 nucleotides read TGTGCCAGCAGCGCCGTCCCCAGCGGGAGGGCGAGGGAGACCCAGTACTTC. This sequence encodes CASSAVPSGRARETQYF.

The rearrangement links TRBV9 to TRBJ1-2; no firm D call. Trimming cost V 6 bases and J 1 base, with 16 bases left between them. This CDR3 is built from 15 residues. Germline CDR1 and CDR2: SGDLS and YYNGEE. DNA of the CDR3: TGTGCCAGCACACCCGAGGCCGGAAATAACTATGGCTACACCTTC. Protein sequence: CASTPEAGNNYGYTF.

This chain links TRBV4-1 with TRBJ1-2; tentatively, D is TRBD1 (6 bases). Germline loops: CDR1 MGHRA, CDR2 YSYEKL. V was clipped by 6 bases and J by 7 bases, with 18 bases between them. The CDR3 contains 14 residues. The CDR3 reads CASSPAVRGIGYTF. CDR3 DNA sequence: TGCGCCAGCAGTCCAGCGGTGAGGGGGATTGGCTACACCTTC.

J is TRBJ2-3 and V is TRBV5-4; TRBD2 matches 11 bases. The CDR3 is made up of 15 amino acids. Germline-derived CDR1 and CDR2 are SGHNT and YYREEE (reference sequence). J lost 1 base, V lost 5 bases, and 3 bases had no gene match. The CDR3 spells CASRVAGGRTDTQYF. The CDR3 DNA is TGTGCCAGCAGAGTAGCGGGGGGGCGCACAGATACGCAGTATTTT.

The chain recombines TRBV4-2 with TRBJ2-7; 10 bases agree with TRBD2. Germline V gene data show CDR1 as LGHNA and CDR2 as YNFKEQ. The CDR3 length is 15 residues. V lost 2 bases to trimming and J lost 3 bases; unmatched junction nucleotides: 4. The CDR3 loop is CASSQRTSGFYEQYF. The CDR3 bases are TGTGCCAGCAGCCAACGGACTAGCGGATTCTACGAGCAGTACTTC.

This chain uses TRBV18 with TRBJ1-2; no clear D gene. Deletions cut 1 base from V and 8 bases from J, with 20 bases between. Germline V gene sequence: CDR1 KGHSH, CDR2 LQKENI. This CDR3 is 16 amino acids long. CDR3 bases: TGTGCCAGCTCACCACGGCAGGCCCACGGGGAGTTGGGCTACACCTTC. Translated, it gives CASSPRQAHGELGYTF.

This chain links TRBV6-2 or TRBV6-3 with TRBJ2-7; no clear D gene. V was shortened by 6 bases and J by 6 bases, with 15 bases between the two germline ends. Per the germline V gene, CDR1 is MNHEY and CDR2 is SVGEGT. The CDR3 length is 13 residues. The CDR3 loop reads CASSPVNGGEQYF. CDR3 sequence (DNA): TGTGCCAGCAGCCCCGTGAATGGCGGCGAGCAGTACTTC.

V is TRBV24-1 and J is TRBJ2-3; D remains ambiguous. Looked up from germline, CDR1 is KGHDR and CDR2 is SFDVKD. Trimming cost V 4 bases and J 0 bases, with 4 bases left between them. This CDR3 is 13 amino acids long. The CDR3 sequence is CATSDGSTDTQYF. The CDR3 DNA is TGTGCCACCAGTGACGGTAGCACAGATACGCAGTATTTT.

The rearrangement links TRBV10-3 to TRBJ1-1, with 7 nucleotides matching TRBD1. V shed 3 bases and J 1 base; nucleotides not matched to a gene: 5. The CDR3 has 15 amino acids. Germline V gene sequence: CDR1 ENHRY, CDR2 SYGVKD. In DNA, the CDR3 is TGTGCCATCAGTGATAGGGGGCAGGGGAACACTGAAGCTTTCTTT. This codes for CAISDRGQGNTEAFF.

The chain carries TRBV15 and TRBJ2-2, with 12 bases aligning to TRBD2. Per the germline V gene, CDR1 is LNHNV and CDR2 is YYDKDF (reference sequence). V shed 1 base, J shed 6 bases, and the junction held 12 bases outside the gene matches. The length of the CDR3 is 19 residues. The CDR3 bases are TGTGCCACCAGCAGAGGGGAGGCTAGCGGGGGGGCTTCTCCCGGGGAGCTGTTTTTT. Protein sequence: CATSRGEASGGASPGELFF.

CDR3 nucleotide sequence: TGTGCCAGCAGCCAAGACCCCTCGGGGGCTAACTATGGCTACACCTTC. It codes for CASSQDPSGANYGYTF. The V gene is TRBV4-2, the J gene TRBJ1-2; TRBD1 might be the D (5 bases). Germline V gene data show CDR1 as LGHNA and CDR2 as YNFKEQ. The CDR3 is 16 amino acids. V was cut by 0 bases and J by 0 bases, with 11 bases left in between.

This clone was observed a single time. V usage is TRBV15 and J usage is TRBJ2-7, with TRBD2 matching over 11 bases. The CDR3 sequence is 19 residues long. Germline lookup yields CDR1 LNHNV and CDR2 YYDKDF (reference sequence). V shed 0 bases and J 1 base; nucleotides not matched to a gene: 11. CDR3 bases: TGTGCCACCAGCAGAGATGCTATTCCGGGACTAGCGGTGTCCTACGAGCAGTACTTC. It yields the protein CATSRDAIPGLAVSYEQYF.

The V and J genes are TRBV5-4 and TRBJ2-3; D may be TRBD2 (6 bases). The CDR3 consists of 15 residues. CDR1 is SGHNT, CDR2 YYREEE, per germline (reference sequence). V was trimmed by 1 base and J by 2 bases, leaving 11 bases between them. The CDR3 DNA is TGTGCCAGCAGCTTGTCTAGCGCTATCACAGATACGCAGTATTTT. Protein product: CASSLSSAITDTQYF.

V gene TRBV28 combines with J gene TRBJ2-7; D may be TRBD1 (6 bases). This CDR3 region has 17 residues. Per the germline V gene, CDR1 is MDHEN and CDR2 is SYDVKM. V was cut by 2 bases and J by 0 bases, with 17 bases left in between. The CDR3 coding sequence is TGTGCCAGCAGTTTACCCCACACAGGGTATAGCTCCTACGAGCAGTACTTC. It yields the protein CASSLPHTGYSSYEQYF. Looking up the rest from reference TRBV28 and TRBJ2-7 gives the full variable domain: DVKVTQSSRYLVKRTGEKVFLECVQDMDHENMFWYRQDPGLGLRLIYFSYDVKMKEKGDIPEGYSVSREKKERFSLILESASTNQTSMYLCASSLPHTGYSSYEQYFGPGTRLTVT.

The CDR3 region is CASSSSGQGIVGNTIYF. The CDR3 DNA is TGTGCCAGCAGCTCATCGGGACAGGGGATTGTAGGAAACACCATATATTTT. The chain combines TRBV9 with TRBJ1-3; TRBD1 matches at 10 bases. This CDR3 has 17 amino acids. Trimming took 4 bases from V and 4 from J; bases not matched to a gene: 11. Per the germline V gene, CDR1 is SGDLS and CDR2 is YYNGEE. Full variable domain (rest looked up from reference TRBV9 and TRBJ1-3): DSGVTQTPKHLITATGQRVTLRCSPRSGDLSVYWYQQSLDQGLQFLIQYYNGEERAKGNILERFSAQQFPDLHSELNLSSLELGDSALYFCASSSSGQGIVGNTIYFGEGSWLTVV.